These 14 T cell receptor beta chains were all obtained from the same sample, sequenced in a study of blood T cell repertoires in COVID-19. Assay used: immunoSEQ multiplex PCR; TCRdb lists only in-frame clones, some missing. This sample yields more than 150,000 clones, of which around four fifths are seen a single time; 10% to 15% belongs to the top ten. Sequencing was carried out using peripheral blood. The receptors here all came from an older man who had recovered from COVID-19.

V is TRBV10-3 and J is TRBJ1-2; TRBD1 is a possible D gene (6 bases). The V gene lost 7 bases and the J gene lost 7 bases, with 22 bases spanning the gap. Germline values: CDR1 ENHRY, CDR2 SYGVKD. The CDR3 loop spans 15 amino acids. The CDR3 DNA reads TGTGCCATCACCCTTTCCGACGCAGGGGCGGGTGGCTACACCTTC. Translation: CAITLSDAGAGGYTF.

CDR3 amino acids: CASSFADTEAFF. The CDR3 coding sequence is TGTGCCAGCAGCTTCGCAGACACTGAAGCTTTCTTT. The chain employs TRBV7-2 and TRBJ1-1; D remains unclear. Between the trimmed V and J ends, which lost 3 bases and 3 bases, there was a span of 5 bases. Germline assignment: CDR1 SGHTA and CDR2 FQGNSA. The CDR3 has 12 amino acids.

This chain connects TRBV24-1 to TRBJ2-1; 10 bases fit TRBD2. The CDR3 length is 17 residues. V was clipped by 4 bases and J by 6 bases; unmatched bases: 11. CDR1 is KGHDR and CDR2 is SFDVKD in the germline V gene. CDR3: CATSDYPGSGGVNEQFF. The CDR3 DNA sequence: TGTGCCACCAGTGACTATCCCGGGAGCGGGGGGGTCAATGAGCAGTTCTTC.

The rearrangement links TRBV18 to TRBJ2-2, with TRBD1 identical over 7 bases. There are 15 residues in the CDR3. Trimming cost V 3 bases and J 3 bases; bases outside gene matches: 4. The germline V gene has CDR1 KGHSH and CDR2 LQKENI. The CDR3 is CASSPGQADTGELFF. The CDR3 nucleotides are TGTGCCAGCTCACCCGGACAGGCGGACACCGGGGAGCTGTTTTTT.

The chain couples TRBV19 to TRBJ2-3; 9 bases line up with TRBD1. This CDR3 comprises 14 residues. V was clipped by 9 bases and J by 4 bases; unmatched bases: 8. The germline CDR1 and CDR2 sequences are LNHDA and SQIVND (reference sequence). The CDR3 spells CASTRDRVADTQYF. The CDR3 nucleotides read TGTGCCAGCACCCGGGACAGGGTGGCAGATACGCAGTATTTT.

The chain employs TRBV7-2 and TRBJ1-2, with a possible D match to TRBD1 (5 bases). V lost 1 base and J lost 1, with 16 bases in between. Germline CDR1 SGHTA, CDR2 FQGNSA. The CDR3 runs 17 residues. The CDR3: CASSLVFGGRGNYGYTF. The DNA of the CDR3 is TGTGCCAGCAGCTTAGTTTTCGGGGGTAGGGGTAACTATGGCTACACCTTC.

The chain uses TRBV6-5 and TRBJ2-7, with D tentatively TRBD2 (6 bases). The CDR3 runs 14 residues. V lost 5 bases, J lost 4 bases, and 15 bases lay in between. Germline CDR1 MNHEY, CDR2 SVGAGI. CDR3 sequence: CASSNLAEQYEQYF. In DNA, the CDR3 is TGTGCCAGCAGTAACTTAGCGGAGCAATACGAGCAGTACTTC.

The chain links TRBV5-6 to TRBJ2-1; tentatively, D is TRBD2 (6 bases). The CDR3 loop spans 15 amino acids. The germline V and J ends were trimmed by 4 bases and 6 bases, with 17 bases remaining between them. Per the germline V gene, CDR1 is SGHDT and CDR2 is YYEEEE. CDR3 DNA sequence: TGTGCCAGCAGCCCCGGGGAGGCAAAAGGCAATGAGCAGTTCTTC. Translation: CASSPGEAKGNEQFF.

V usage is TRBV28 and J usage is TRBJ2-7; 9 nucleotides match TRBD2. V shed 8 bases and J 2 bases; nucleotides not matched to a gene: 4. The CDR3 covers 13 residues. CDR1 is MDHEN, CDR2 SYDVKM, per germline. The CDR3 nucleotides read TGTGCCAGCCGGCGGGAGGGAGCCTACGAGCAGTACTTC. It is translated as CASRREGAYEQYF.

The sample holds many counts of this clone. The chain joins TRBV19 to TRBJ2-1; D may be TRBD2 (5 bases). Trimming left V 6 bases short and J 7 bases short, with 19 bases between. This CDR3 is built from 15 residues. Germline V lookup: CDR1 LNHDA, CDR2 SQIVND (reference sequence). The CDR3 here is CASRTLLGKRNEQFF. DNA for the CDR3: TGTGCCAGTAGGACGCTACTAGGTAAACGAAATGAGCAGTTCTTC.

The chain links TRBV6-1 to TRBJ2-1; 14 nucleotides line up with TRBD2. There are 17 residues in the CDR3. Germline values: CDR1 MNHNS, CDR2 SASEGT. With 4 bases clipped from V and 8 bases from J, the junction kept 10 bases outside the gene matches. The CDR3 DNA reads TGTGCCAGCAGTGCCGGGACTAGCGGGAGACTGAAGGATGAGCAGTTCTTC. It encodes CASSAGTSGRLKDEQFF.

This clone was recorded only once. This chain links TRBV6-2 or TRBV6-3 with TRBJ1-4; 8 nucleotides match TRBD1. Germline-derived CDR1 and CDR2 are MNHEY and SVGEGT. This CDR3 has 16 residues. Trimming at V came to 5 bases and at J to 7 bases, leaving 12 bases not matched to a gene. The CDR3 loop reads CASSGRDRLLGEKLFF. The CDR3 DNA follows: TGTGCCAGCAGTGGCCGGGACAGGCTTCTTGGTGAAAAACTGTTTTTT.

This clone was found a few times. This sequence joins TRBV10-3 and TRBJ2-5; tentative D call: TRBD2 (5 bases). V was clipped by 0 bases and J by 4 bases, with 12 bases between them. The CDR3 runs to 15 residues. CDR1 is ENHRY, CDR2 SYGVKD, per germline. CDR3 sequence (DNA): TGTGCCATCAGTGAGTCGAGCGGCTTCGGAGAGACCCAGTACTTC. Residues: CAISESSGFGETQYF.

The rearrangement links TRBV30 to TRBJ1-6; D unresolved. This CDR3 contains 12 residues. Germline-derived CDR1 and CDR2 are GTSNPN and SVGIG (reference sequence). V lost 0 bases and J lost 8, with 5 bases in between. CDR3 bases: TGTGCCTGGAGTGTCCTCGATTCACCCCTCCACTTT. It translates to CAWSVLDSPLHF.